One sample yielded the 7 T cell receptor beta chains listed below, sequenced in a study of T cell responses to AZD1222 COVID-19 vaccine. The repertoire was sequenced with immunoSEQ multiplex PCR; TCRdb's copy has only in-frame clones and lacks some. The sample has 95,000 to 150,000 clones, about 91% seen once; the top ten hold over 1.5%. Sequencing was performed on peripheral blood, taken on day 0 of AZD1222 vaccination. Receptors were obtained from an adult in good health.

The J gene is TRBJ2-1, the V gene TRBV9; the D is unclear. CDR1 and CDR2 from the germline V gene are SGDLS and YYNGEE. Between the trimmed V and J ends, which lost 3 bases and 6 bases, there was a span of 10 bases. The CDR3 has 13 residues. In DNA, the CDR3 is TGTGCCAGCAGCGGTATTATTGGCAATGAGCAGTTCTTC. Translating gives CASSGIIGNEQFF.

The V call is TRBV6-5, the J call TRBJ2-7; D may be TRBD2 (6 bases). Trimming removed 5 bases from V and 4 bases from J, with 12 bases in between. This CDR3 contains 13 residues. CDR1 and CDR2 from the germline V gene are MNHEY and SVGAGI. The DNA of the CDR3 is TGTGCCAGCAGTCCCACTAGCCGGTACGAGCAGTACGTC. This codes for CASSPTSRYEQYV.

The rearrangement uses TRBV18 and TRBJ2-2, with a possible D match to TRBD2 (6 bases). The V and J ends lost 5 bases and 1 base respectively, with 17 bases between them. This CDR3 region has 17 residues. Germline CDR1 is KGHSH and CDR2 is LQKENI. CDR3 sequence: CASSGYVGGENTGELFF. For the CDR3, the DNA is TGTGCCAGCTCAGGATACGTTGGAGGGGAGAACACCGGGGAGCTGTTTTTT.

The J gene is TRBJ2-1, the V gene TRBV5-4; D is undetermined. V dropped 4 bases and J dropped 7 bases, with 18 bases sitting between them. Germline values: CDR1 SGHNT, CDR2 YYREEE (reference sequence). This CDR3 region has 15 residues. DNA for the CDR3: TGTGCCAGCAGCCTAAGGGCGAGCAGGTGGAATGAGCAGTTCTTC. Its protein product is CASSLRASRWNEQFF.

V and J are TRBV5-6 and TRBJ2-2; 7 nucleotides agree with TRBD2. This CDR3 spans 17 amino acids. V shed 0 bases and J 0 bases; nucleotides not matched to a gene: 5. The germline gives CDR1 SGHDT, CDR2 YYEEEE. DNA of the CDR3: TGTGCCAGCAGCTTGGGAGGGCTAGCGGCGAACACCGGGGAGCTGTTTTTT. It translates to CASSLGGLAANTGELFF.

The chain combines TRBV3-1 (or the pseudogene TRBV3-2) with TRBJ2-2; D may be TRBD2 (6 bases). Germline assignment: CDR1 LGHDT and CDR2 YNNKEL (reference sequence). The CDR3 consists of 15 residues. Trimming left V 0 bases short and J 7 bases short, with 12 bases between. CDR3 bases: TGTGCCAGCAGCCAAGATCAGGCGGGGTTCGGGGAGCTGTTTTTT. It specifies CASSQDQAGFGELFF.

The chain employs TRBV6-7 and TRBJ2-7; D unresolved. TRBV6-7 is an ORF, with its function uncertain. The CDR3 is 14 residues long. Trimming removed 7 bases at V and 6 bases at J, with 19 bases between. The CDR3 spells CASTHYSLRFEQYV. In nucleotides, the CDR3 is TGTGCCAGCACCCACTATAGTCTCCGGTTCGAGCAGTACGTC.